The T cell receptor beta chain under discussion was sequenced for a study of cytomegalovirus exposure and HLA in healthy donors. Germline CDR1 LNHDA, CDR2 SQIVND (reference sequence). The CDR3 is 14 amino acids. Trimming took 4 bases from V and 4 from J; bases not matched to a gene: 4. Only in-frame clones appear in the TCRdb table, and some are missing; sequencing was by immunoSEQ multiplex PCR. The table records approximately 130,000 clones, roughly 89% of them present only once. The donors belonged to the approximately 130-subject validation cohort, separate from the roughly 670-subject first cohort. Overall study results and limits: That first-cohort TCR clusters tended to co-occur in the roughly 120 validation repertoires was found in a later analysis.

As concerns this clone: Its antigen is as yet unknown.

This chain links TRBV19 with TRBJ2-7, with 10 bases lining up with TRBD1. This TCR was recovered from a young woman in good health and CMV-seronegative. Input material: PBMCs. The DNA for the CDR3 is TGTGCCAGTAGTACCGGGACAGGGGTGTACGAGCAGTACTTC. It yields the protein CASSTGTGVYEQYF.